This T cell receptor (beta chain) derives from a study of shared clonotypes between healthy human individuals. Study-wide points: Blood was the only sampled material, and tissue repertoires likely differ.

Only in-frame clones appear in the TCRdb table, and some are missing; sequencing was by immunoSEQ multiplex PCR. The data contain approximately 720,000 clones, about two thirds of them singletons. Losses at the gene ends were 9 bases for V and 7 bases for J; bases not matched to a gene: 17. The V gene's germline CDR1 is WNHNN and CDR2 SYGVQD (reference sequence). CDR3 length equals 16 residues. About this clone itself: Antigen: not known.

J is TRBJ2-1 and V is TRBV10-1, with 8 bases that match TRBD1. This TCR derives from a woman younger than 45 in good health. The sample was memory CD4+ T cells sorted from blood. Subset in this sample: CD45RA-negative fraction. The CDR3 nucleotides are TGCGCCAGTACTTCTCAGGGGGCGATAACTTGGAATGAGCAGTTCTTC. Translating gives CASTSQGAITWNEQFF.